The next 4 T cell receptor beta chains were all read from a single sample in a study of PD-1 blockade in classical Hodgkin lymphoma. Data came from immunoSEQ multiplex PCR; TCRdb stores just in-frame clones and leaves some out. The sample yields around 34,000 clones, 76% seen once. Each patient relapsed following autologous stem cell transplantation, and prior brentuximab vedotin exposure differed. The sample was peripheral blood mononuclear cells (PBMCs), taken before the second cycle of nivolumab. The receptor source for this set is a human donor with classical Hodgkin lymphoma.

J is TRBJ2-5 and V is TRBV5-1; D may be TRBD1 (5 bases). Germline-derived CDR1 and CDR2 are SGHRS and YFSETQ. CDR3 size: 16 residues. V shed 0 bases and J shed 0 bases, with 12 bases lying between them. As DNA, the CDR3 is TGCGCCAGCAGCTTGGGAGTCTCAGGGTACCAAGAGACCCAGTACTTC. Its translation is CASSLGVSGYQETQYF.

The chain combines TRBV6-4 with TRBJ1-6; D is uncertain. V was trimmed by 5 bases and J by 7 bases, leaving 9 bases between them. This CDR3 region has 13 residues. Germline V CDR1 and CDR2: MRHNA, SNTAGT. This CDR3 is CASSSTENSPLHF. CDR3 bases: TGTGCCAGCAGTTCGACGGAAAATTCACCCCTCCACTTT.

This clone was picked up a small number of times. J is TRBJ2-3 and V is TRBV13, with D possibly being TRBD2 (6 bases). V was pared by 5 bases and J by 4 bases, with 10 bases between. The CDR3 is 13 amino acids. CDR1 is PRHDT, CDR2 FYEKMQ, per germline (reference sequence). Here the CDR3 reads CASSPREADTQYF. CDR3 DNA sequence: TGTGCCAGCAGCCCCAGGGAGGCAGATACGCAGTATTTT. The entire variable domain, with the rest obtained from reference TRBV13 and TRBJ2-3, is as follows: AAGVIQSPRHLIKEKRETATLKCYPIPRHDTVYWYQQGPGQDPQFLISFYEKMQSDKGSIPDRFSAQQFSDYHSELNMSSLELGDSALYFCASSPREADTQYFGPGTRLTVL.

J is TRBJ2-7 and V is TRBV6-5; D unresolved. Germline V gives CDR1 MNHEY, CDR2 SVGAGI. The ends were cut back, 7 bases at V and 0 bases at J, with 16 bases in the middle. The CDR3 covers 15 residues. Written as DNA, the CDR3 is TGTGCCAGCACCACAAAGAAAGACGGCTCCTACGAGCAGTACTTC. This sequence encodes CASTTKKDGSYEQYF.